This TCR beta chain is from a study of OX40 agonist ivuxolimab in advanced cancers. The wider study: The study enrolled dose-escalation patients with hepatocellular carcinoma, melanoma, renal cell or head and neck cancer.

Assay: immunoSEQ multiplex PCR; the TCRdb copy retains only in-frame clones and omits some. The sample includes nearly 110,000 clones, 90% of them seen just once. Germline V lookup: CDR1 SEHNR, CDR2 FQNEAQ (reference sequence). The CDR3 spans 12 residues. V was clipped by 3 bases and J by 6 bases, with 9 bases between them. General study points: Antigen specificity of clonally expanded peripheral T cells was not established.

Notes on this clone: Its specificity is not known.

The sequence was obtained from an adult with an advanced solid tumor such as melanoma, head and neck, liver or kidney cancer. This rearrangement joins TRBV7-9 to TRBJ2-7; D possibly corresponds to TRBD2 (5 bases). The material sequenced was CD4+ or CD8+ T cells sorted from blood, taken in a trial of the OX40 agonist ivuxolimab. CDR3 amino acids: CASSLYRGEQYF. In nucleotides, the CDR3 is TGTGCCAGCAGCTTGTATCGGGGCGAGCAGTACTTC.